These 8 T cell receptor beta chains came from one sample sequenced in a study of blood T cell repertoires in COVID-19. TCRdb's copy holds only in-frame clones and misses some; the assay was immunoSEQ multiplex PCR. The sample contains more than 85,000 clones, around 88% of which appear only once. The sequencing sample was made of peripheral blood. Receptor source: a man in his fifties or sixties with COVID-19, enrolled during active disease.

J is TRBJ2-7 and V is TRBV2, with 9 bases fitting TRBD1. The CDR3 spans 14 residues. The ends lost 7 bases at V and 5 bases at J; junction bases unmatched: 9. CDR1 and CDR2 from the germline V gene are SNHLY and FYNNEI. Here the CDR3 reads CASKSDRGGNEQYF. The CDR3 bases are TGTGCCAGCAAATCGGACAGGGGCGGGAACGAGCAGTACTTC.

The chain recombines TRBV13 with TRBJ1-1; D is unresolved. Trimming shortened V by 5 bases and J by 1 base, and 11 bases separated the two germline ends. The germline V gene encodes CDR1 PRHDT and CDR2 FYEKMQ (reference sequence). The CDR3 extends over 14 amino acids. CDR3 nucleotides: TGTGCCAGCAGCGTCGGCCAGGAGAACACTGAAGCTTTCTTT. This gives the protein CASSVGQENTEAFF.

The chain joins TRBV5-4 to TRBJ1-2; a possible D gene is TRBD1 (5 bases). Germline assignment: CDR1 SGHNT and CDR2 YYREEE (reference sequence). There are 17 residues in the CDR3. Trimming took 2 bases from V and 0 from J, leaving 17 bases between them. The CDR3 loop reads CASSLDGGWVANYGYTF. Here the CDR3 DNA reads TGTGCCAGCAGCTTAGATGGGGGGTGGGTCGCTAACTATGGCTACACCTTC.

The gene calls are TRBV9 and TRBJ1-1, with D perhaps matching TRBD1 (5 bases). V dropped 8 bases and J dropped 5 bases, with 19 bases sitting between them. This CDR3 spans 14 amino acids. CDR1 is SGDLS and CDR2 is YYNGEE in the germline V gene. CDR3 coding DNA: TGTGCCAGTTTATCCGGCAGGGTAGGAACTGAAGCTTTCTTT. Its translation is CASLSGRVGTEAFF.

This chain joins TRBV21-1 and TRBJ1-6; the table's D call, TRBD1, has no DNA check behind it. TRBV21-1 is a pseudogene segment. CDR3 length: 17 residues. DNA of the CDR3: TGTGCCAGCAGCAAACGTGGCCTCAGCTCCTATAATTCACCCCTCCACTTT. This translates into CASSKRGLSSYNSPLHF.

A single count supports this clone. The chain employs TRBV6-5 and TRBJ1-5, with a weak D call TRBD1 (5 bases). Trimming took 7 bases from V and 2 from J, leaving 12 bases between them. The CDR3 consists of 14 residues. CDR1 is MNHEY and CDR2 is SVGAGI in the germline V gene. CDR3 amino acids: CASTLGGGNQPQHF. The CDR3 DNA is TGTGCCAGCACCTTGGGGGGGGGCAATCAGCCCCAGCATTTT.

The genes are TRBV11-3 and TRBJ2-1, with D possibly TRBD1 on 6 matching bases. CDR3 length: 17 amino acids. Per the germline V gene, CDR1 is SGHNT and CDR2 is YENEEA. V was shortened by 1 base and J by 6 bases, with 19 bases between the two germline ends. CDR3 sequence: CASSLGFGQIAGNEQFF. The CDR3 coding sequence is TGTGCCAGCAGCTTAGGTTTTGGACAGATCGCCGGCAATGAGCAGTTCTTC.

In DNA form, the CDR3 reads TGTGCCAGCAGCTTAGACACAGCCGGGACCCAGTACTTC. Translating it yields CASSLDTAGTQYF. The V call is TRBV7-8, the J call TRBJ2-5; the D is unclear. The germline gives CDR1 SGHVS, CDR2 FQNEAQ. V was pared by 1 base and J by 7 bases, with 10 bases between. This CDR3 has 13 residues.